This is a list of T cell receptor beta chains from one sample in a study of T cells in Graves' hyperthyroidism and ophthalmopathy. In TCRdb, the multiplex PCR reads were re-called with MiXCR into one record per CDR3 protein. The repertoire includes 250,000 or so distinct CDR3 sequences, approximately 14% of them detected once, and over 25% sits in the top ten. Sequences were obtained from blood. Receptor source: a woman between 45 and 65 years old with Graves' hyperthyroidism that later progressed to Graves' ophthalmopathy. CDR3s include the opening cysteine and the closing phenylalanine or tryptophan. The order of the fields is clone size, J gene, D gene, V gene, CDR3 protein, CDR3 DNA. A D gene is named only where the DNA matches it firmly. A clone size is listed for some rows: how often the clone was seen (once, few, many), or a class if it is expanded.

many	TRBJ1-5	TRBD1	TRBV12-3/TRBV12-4	CASSDRQGLQQPQHF	TGTGCCAGCAGCGATAGACAGGGTCTACAACAGCCCCAGCATTTT
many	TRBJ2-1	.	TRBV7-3	CASTSGTSNEQFF	TGTGCCAGCACCTCCGGGACCAGCAATGAGCAGTTCTTC
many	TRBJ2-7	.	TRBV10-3	CAISELGSGQEGEQYF	TGTGCCATCAGTGAGTTGGGGTCAGGACAGGAGGGCGAGCAGTACTTC
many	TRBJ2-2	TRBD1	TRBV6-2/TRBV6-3	CASSPAGGKGNTGELFF	TGTGCCAGCAGCCCCGCAGGGGGTAAGGGTAACACCGGGGAGCTGTTTTTT
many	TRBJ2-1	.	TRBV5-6	CASSSAGPEQFF	TGTGCCAGCAGCTCGGCGGGCCCTGAGCAGTTCTTC
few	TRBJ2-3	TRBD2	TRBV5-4	CASSFPAGDLQDTQYF	TGTGCCAGCAGCTTCCCAGCGGGAGATCTTCAAGATACGCAGTATTTT
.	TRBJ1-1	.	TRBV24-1	CATRSHGEENTEAFF	TGTGCCACCCGGTCTCATGGGGAGGAGAACACTGAAGCTTTCTTT
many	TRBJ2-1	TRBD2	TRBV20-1	CSAIGTSGRVSYNEQFF	TGCAGTGCTATAGGGACTAGCGGGAGGGTATCCTACAATGAGCAGTTCTTC
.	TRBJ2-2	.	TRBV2	CASSSPGELFF	TGTGCCAGCAGTTCCCCCGGGGAGCTGTTTTTT
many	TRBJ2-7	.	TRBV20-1	CSAGTRQGSGEQYF	TGCAGTGCGGGTACGCGGCAGGGGTCGGGGGAGCAGTACTTC
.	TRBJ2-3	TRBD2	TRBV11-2	CASSVAGIADTQYF	TGTGCCAGCAGCGTAGCGGGAATTGCAGATACGCAGTATTTT
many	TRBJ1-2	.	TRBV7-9	CASSLGALGYGYTF	TGTGCCAGCAGCTTGGGGGCACTGGGCTATGGCTACACCTTC
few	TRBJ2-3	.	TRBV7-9	CASSLPGLRAADTQYF	TGTGCCAGCAGCTTGCCCGGACTGAGGGCTGCAGATACGCAGTATTTT
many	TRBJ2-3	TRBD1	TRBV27	CASSYRGGTDTQYF	TGTGCCAGCAGTTACAGGGGAGGCACAGATACGCAGTATTTT
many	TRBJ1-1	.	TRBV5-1	CASSLFTDMNTEAFF	TGCGCCAGCAGCTTGTTCACCGATATGAACACTGAAGCTTTCTTT
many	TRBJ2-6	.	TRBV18	CTSSPLTGTGANVLTF	TGTACCAGCTCGCCACTTACGGGAACCGGGGCCAACGTCCTGACTTTC
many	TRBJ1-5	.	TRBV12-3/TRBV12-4	CASSSLGPQHF	TGTGCCAGCAGTTCCCTCGGGCCCCAGCATTTT
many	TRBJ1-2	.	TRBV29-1	CSVVRGGYGYTF	TGCAGCGTTGTAAGGGGGGGCTATGGCTACACCTTC
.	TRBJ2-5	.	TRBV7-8	CASSLTHNTGELFETQYF	TGTGCCAGCAGCCTCACCCATAACACCGGGGAGCTGTTTGAGACCCAGTACTTC
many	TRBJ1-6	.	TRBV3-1	CASSQEQNSPLHF	TGTGCCAGCAGCCAAGAACAGAATTCACCCCTCCACTTT
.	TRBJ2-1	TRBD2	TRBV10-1	CASSEGGRYNEQFF	TGCGCCAGCAGTGAAGGCGGGAGATACAATGAGCAGTTCTTC
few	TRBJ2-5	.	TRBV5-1	CASSLYSAVETQYF	TGCGCCAGCAGCTTGTATAGTGCCGTAGAGACCCAGTACTTC
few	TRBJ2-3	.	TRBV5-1	CASSPGRGNTQYF	TGCGCCAGCAGCCCGGGACGGGGAAATACGCAGTATTTT
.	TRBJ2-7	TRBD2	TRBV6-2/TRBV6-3	CASTRLAGSPDTQYF	TGTGCCAGCACCCGATTAGCGGGGTCTCCAGATACGCAGTACTTC
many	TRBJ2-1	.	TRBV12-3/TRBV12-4	CASRTPAGSYNEQFF	TGTGCCAGCAGGACCCCAGCGGGTTCCTACAATGAGCAGTTCTTC
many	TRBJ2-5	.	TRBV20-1	CSAKTSRQETQYF	TGCAGTGCTAAGACCAGTAGGCAAGAGACCCAGTACTTC
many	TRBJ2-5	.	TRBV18	CASSTSETQYF	TGTGCCAGCTCCACGTCGGAGACCCAGTACTTC
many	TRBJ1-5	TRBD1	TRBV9	CASSLGTGQNQPQHF	TGTGCCAGCAGCCTCGGGACAGGCCAAAATCAGCCCCAGCATTTT
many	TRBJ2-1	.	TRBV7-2	CASSLDLAPFNEQFF	TGTGCCAGCAGCTTAGACCTAGCCCCCTTCAATGAGCAGTTCTTC
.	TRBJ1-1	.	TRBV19	CASKEFGLRAFF	TGTGCCAGTAAGGAGTTCGGGTTGCGGGCTTTCTTT
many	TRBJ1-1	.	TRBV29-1	CSVGVLDTEAFF	TGCAGCGTTGGGGTTTTGGACACTGAAGCTTTCTTT
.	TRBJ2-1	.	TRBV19	CASTSASYPSDEQFF	TGTGCCAGTACCAGCGCCTCCTACCCCAGCGATGAGCAGTTCTTC
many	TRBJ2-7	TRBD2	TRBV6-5	CASSYSGLAGLYEQYF	TGTGCCAGCAGTTACTCAGGACTAGCGGGACTCTACGAGCAGTACTTC
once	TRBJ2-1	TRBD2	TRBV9	CASSDLAGFYNEQFF	TGTGCCAGCAGCGACCTAGCGGGATTCTACAATGAGCAGTTCTTC
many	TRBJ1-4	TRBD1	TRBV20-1	CSARDQGAGEKLFF	TGCAGTGCTAGAGATCAGGGGGCAGGGGAAAAACTGTTTTTT
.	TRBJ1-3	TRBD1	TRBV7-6	CASSTWDRLAGNTIYF	TGTGCCAGCAGCACCTGGGACAGGCTCGCTGGAAACACCATATATTTT
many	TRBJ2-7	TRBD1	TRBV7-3	CASSSGQEGSEQYF	TGTGCCAGCAGCTCGGGACAGGAAGGGTCCGAGCAGTACTTC
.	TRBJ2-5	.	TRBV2	CASSEGGQETQYF	TGTGCCAGCAGTGAAGGGGGGCAAGAGACCCAGTACTTC
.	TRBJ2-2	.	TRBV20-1	CSARNRNTGELFF	TGCAGTGCTAGGAATAGAAACACCGGGGAGCTGTTTTTT
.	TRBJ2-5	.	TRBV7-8	CASSEGSNQETQYF	TGTGCCAGCAGCGAGGGGTCAAACCAAGAGACCCAGTACTTC
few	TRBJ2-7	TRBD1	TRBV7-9	CASSWPKAQGRNEQYF	TGTGCCAGCAGCTGGCCCAAAGCACAGGGGCGGAACGAGCAGTACTTC
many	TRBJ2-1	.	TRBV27	CASSLSRSLSNEQFF	TGTGCCAGCAGTTTATCCCGGTCCCTATCCAATGAGCAGTTCTTC
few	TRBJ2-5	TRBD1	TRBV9	CASSPRTGSGETQYF	TGTGCCAGCAGCCCCCGGACAGGGTCTGGGGAGACCCAGTACTTC
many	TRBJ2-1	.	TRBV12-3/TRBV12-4	CASSFWGRDINEQFF	TGTGCCAGCAGTTTTTGGGGGAGGGACATCAATGAGCAGTTCTTC
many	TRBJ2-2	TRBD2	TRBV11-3	CASSFGSGVNTGELFF	TGTGCCAGCAGCTTCGGGAGCGGGGTAAACACCGGGGAGCTGTTTTTT
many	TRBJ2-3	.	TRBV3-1	CASSHITDTQYF	TGTGCCAGCAGCCATATCACAGATACGCAGTATTTT
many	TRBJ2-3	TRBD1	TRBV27	CASREGGSTDTQYF	TGTGCCAGCAGGGAAGGGGGCAGCACAGATACGCAGTATTTT
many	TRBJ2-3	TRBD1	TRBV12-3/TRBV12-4	CASSLWGQGTDTQYF	TGTGCCAGCAGTTTATGGGGACAGGGAACAGATACGCAGTATTTT
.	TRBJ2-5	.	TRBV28	CASSTPGRGHKETQYF	TGTGCCAGCAGTACCCCGGGCAGGGGACATAAAGAGACCCAGTACTTC
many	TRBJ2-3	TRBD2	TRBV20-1	CSARVAGGQIGTDTQYF	TGCAGTGCTAGAGTGGCGGGAGGGCAAATCGGCACAGATACGCAGTATTTT
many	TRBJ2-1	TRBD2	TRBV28	CASSFGLAEIYNEQFF	TGTGCCAGCAGTTTTGGACTAGCGGAGATTTACAATGAGCAGTTCTTC
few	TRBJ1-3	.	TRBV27	CASSLKGVAGNTIYF	TGTGCCAGCAGTTTAAAGGGGGTAGCTGGAAACACCATATATTTT
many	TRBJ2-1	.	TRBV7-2	CASSPDIHEQFF	TGTGCCAGCAGCCCGGACATCCATGAGCAGTTCTTC
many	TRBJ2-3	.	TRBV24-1	CATSDTVPTHADTQYF	TGTGCCACCAGTGACACGGTCCCGACCCACGCAGATACGCAGTATTTT
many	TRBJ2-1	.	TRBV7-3	CASSLGSSLRPNEQFF	TGTGCCAGCAGCTTAGGTTCCAGCTTAAGACCTAATGAGCAGTTCTTC